This is a list of T cell receptor beta chains from one sample in a study of technical replicates of blood from several donors. The repertoire was sequenced with immunoSEQ multiplex PCR; TCRdb's copy has only in-frame clones and lacks some. The data show more than 80,000 clones, roughly 94% seen once. Sequencing was carried out using T cells isolated from PBMCs. These receptors all stem from a human donor in good health. The CDR3 runs from the conserved cysteine through the conserved F or W. Fields, in order: CDR3 length, J gene, D gene, clone size, V gene, CDR3 protein, CDR3 DNA. D genes are given only for firm matches. Clone size, where shown, is once, few, many, or a class for clones that have expanded.

>12|TRBJ1-1|NA|NA|TRBV28
CAVTHRNTEAFF
TGTGCCGTTACTCACAGAAACACTGAAGCTTTCTTT
>13|TRBJ2-7|NA|NA|TRBV6-6
CASSYSNSYEQYF
TGTGCCAGCAGTTACTCCAACTCCTACGAGCAGTACTTC
>13|TRBJ2-5|TRBD2|once|TRBV19
CASSTSGRETQYF
TGTGCCAGTAGTACAAGCGGGAGGGAGACCCAGTACTTC
>17|TRBJ2-6|NA|NA|TRBV19
CASSFDRSAPGANVLTF
TGTGCCAGTAGTTTTGACAGGTCAGCACCTGGGGCCAACGTCCTGACTTTC
>13|TRBJ2-1|NA|NA|TRBV7-3
CASSSSSFNEQFF
TGTGCCAGCAGCTCTAGCAGCTTCAATGAGCAGTTCTTC
>16|TRBJ2-1|NA|NA|TRBV27
CATASPGRRSYNEQFF
TGTGCCACCGCTTCCCCAGGGCGGAGATCCTACAATGAGCAGTTCTTC
>17|TRBJ2-1|TRBD2|NA|TRBV6-1
CASSATTSANKYNEQFF
TGTGCCAGCAGTGCTACGACTAGCGCGAATAAGTACAATGAGCAGTTCTTC
>18|TRBJ2-1|TRBD2|NA|TRBV7-8
CASSSGLAGVEFPNEQFF
TGTGCCAGCAGCTCGGGACTAGCGGGAGTGGAATTCCCCAATGAGCAGTTCTTC
>14|TRBJ1-1|NA|NA|TRBV7-8
CASSLAPRSTEAFF
TGTGCCAGCAGCTTAGCGCCGAGGAGCACTGAAGCTTTCTTT
>15|TRBJ1-2|TRBD1|NA|TRBV7-3
CASSSGTGGEYGYTF
TGTGCCAGCAGCTCCGGTACAGGGGGTGAATATGGCTACACCTTC
>14|TRBJ1-1|NA|NA|TRBV19
CASSYGTINTEAFF
TGTGCCAGTAGCTACGGGACAATTAACACTGAAGCTTTCTTT
>17|TRBJ1-2|NA|NA|TRBV5-1
CASSLSLVRGTDNGYTF
TGCGCCAGCAGCTTGTCTCTCGTTCGGGGGACCGACAATGGCTACACCTTC
>11|TRBJ2-1|NA|NA|TRBV27
CASSLGHEQFF
TGTGCCAGCAGTTTAGGCCATGAGCAGTTCTTC
>14|TRBJ2-7|NA|NA|TRBV28
CASSLQTGSYEQYF
TGTGCCAGCAGTTTACAAACAGGGAGCTACGAGCAGTACTTC
>15|TRBJ2-7|TRBD2|NA|TRBV7-2
CASSLNSGTEYEQYF
TGTGCCAGCAGCTTAAATAGCGGGACTGAATACGAGCAGTACTTC
>15|TRBJ1-1|NA|NA|TRBV28
CASSTNREDNTEAFF
TGTGCCAGCAGTACGAACAGGGAAGATAACACTGAAGCTTTCTTT
>17|TRBJ2-2|NA|NA|TRBV5-5
CASSLTLRRVNTGELFF
TGTGCCAGCAGCTTGACCCTTCGCAGGGTGAACACCGGGGAGCTGTTTTTT
>16|TRBJ1-5|NA|NA|TRBV6-5
CASSYSPGLGNQPQHF
TGTGCCAGCAGTTACTCGCCTGGTTTAGGCAATCAGCCCCAGCATTTT